Below are 28 T cell receptor beta chains sequenced from a single sample in a study of blood T cell repertoires in COVID-19. The protocol was immunoSEQ multiplex PCR, while the TCRdb copy is restricted to in-frame clones and leaves out a portion. The sample holds hundreds of thousands of clones, around nine tenths seen once. Sequenced sample: peripheral blood. The receptors here all came from a woman between 45 and 65 years old with COVID-19, enrolled during active disease.

The rearrangement joins TRBV11-2 to TRBJ2-1; tentative D call: TRBD1 (6 bases). Trimming took off 5 bases at V and 0 bases at J, with 17 bases between the two ends. This CDR3 region has 17 residues. Germline-derived CDR1 and CDR2 are SGHAT and FQNNGV. CDR3: CASSPSPGAVSYNEQFF. CDR3 nucleotide sequence: TGTGCCAGCAGCCCTTCTCCAGGGGCCGTCTCCTACAATGAGCAGTTCTTC.

This clone was counted between two and nine times. The V call is TRBV5-1, the J call TRBJ1-2, with D perhaps TRBD1 (6 bases). CDR3 length equals 17 residues. V lost 0 bases to trimming and J lost 7 bases, with 22 bases between them. Germline CDR1 is SGHRS and CDR2 is YFSETQ. The CDR3 DNA follows: TGCGCCAGCAGCTTGGAGGTGACACAGGGACGGCCTGGTGGCTACACCTTC. It specifies CASSLEVTQGRPGGYTF.

The chain has TRBV3-1 (or the pseudogene TRBV3-2) and TRBJ2-4, with TRBD2 as a possible D gene (5 bases). The germline V and J ends were trimmed by 0 bases and 6 bases, with 18 bases remaining between them. Germline V gene lookup returns CDR1 LGHDT and CDR2 YNNKEL (reference sequence). There are 17 residues in the CDR3. The chain's CDR3 is CASSQETPPRGRNIQYF. CDR3 DNA: TGTGCCAGCAGCCAAGAAACTCCCCCAAGAGGGAGAAACATTCAGTACTTC.

The chain is built from TRBV6-5 and TRBJ1-1; 7 positions agree with TRBD1. Germline V gene lookup returns CDR1 MNHEY and CDR2 SVGAGI. The V and J ends lost 6 bases and 3 bases, in that order; junction bases with no gene match: 4. The CDR3 length is 13 residues. The CDR3 protein is CASRGDRYTEAFF. The CDR3, as DNA: TGTGCCAGCAGGGGGGACAGATACACTGAAGCTTTCTTT.

Comments on this clone: Additional DNA sequences in this sample encode the identical CDR3. The gene calls are TRBV12-3 or TRBV12-4 and TRBJ1-1; TRBD1 might be the D (5 bases). The CDR3 sequence is 13 residues long. V lost 6 bases, J lost 1 base, and 9 bases lay in between. CDR3 bases: TGTGCCAGCAGCCCGACAGCGAACACTGAAGCTTTCTTT. This encodes CASSPTANTEAFF.

The CDR3 protein is CASSTGGTDTQYF. The CDR3 nucleotides read TGTGCCAGTAGTACAGGGGGAACAGATACGCAGTATTTT. V usage is TRBV19 and J usage is TRBJ2-3; TRBD1 matches 7 bases. This CDR3 contains 13 residues. Trimming took 4 bases from V and 3 from J; bases not matched to a gene: 1. The germline gives CDR1 LNHDA, CDR2 SQIVND (reference sequence).

The CDR3 bases are TGTGCCAGCAGTCCACAGGGGCGCCGCAATGAGCAGTTCTTC. Encoded protein: CASSPQGRRNEQFF. J is TRBJ2-1 and V is TRBV28, with 7 positions matching TRBD1. With 5 bases clipped from V and 6 bases from J, the junction kept 7 bases outside the gene matches. Germline V gives CDR1 MDHEN, CDR2 SYDVKM. The CDR3 totals 14 residues.

This clone was seen a single time. The chain is built from TRBV10-3 and TRBJ2-1; D is possibly TRBD1 (6 bases). The CDR3 contains 12 residues. V was cut by 6 bases and J by 10 bases, with 13 bases left in between. Germline CDR1 ENHRY, CDR2 SYGVKD. CDR3 amino acids: CAIRGAGGEQFF. The CDR3 DNA is TGTGCCATCAGGGGGGCAGGAGGCGAGCAGTTCTTC.

The V and J genes are TRBV19 and TRBJ2-1; 8 bases are shared with TRBD2. This CDR3 spans 16 amino acids. Germline V gene lookup returns CDR1 LNHDA and CDR2 SQIVND (reference sequence). The J segment lost 0 bases and the V segment lost 3 bases, leaving 4 bases of the junction unmatched. The CDR3 DNA sequence: TGTGCCAGTAGTATCTGGGCGGGGGGCTCCTACAATGAGCAGTTCTTC. This gives the protein CASSIWAGGSYNEQFF.

The CDR3 loop reads CASSVVAGGRTDTQYF. CDR3 coding DNA: TGTGCCAGCAGCGTAGTAGCGGGGGGACGAACAGATACGCAGTATTTT. V gene TRBV9 combines with J gene TRBJ2-3; 10 positions match TRBD2. From germline, CDR1 is SGDLS and CDR2 YYNGEE. Trimming took 0 bases from V and 3 from J; bases not matched to a gene: 4. There are 16 residues in the CDR3.

The V gene is TRBV2, the J gene TRBJ1-4, with D possibly TRBD1 on 5 matching bases. With 7 bases removed from V and 6 bases from J, the gap between germline ends came to 18 bases. The CDR3 is made up of 15 amino acids. The V gene's germline CDR1 is SNHLY and CDR2 FYNNEI. CDR3 sequence: CASTEWVTRDEKLFF. The CDR3 bases are TGTGCCAGCACCGAGTGGGTAACCAGGGATGAAAAACTGTTTTTT.

The rearrangement uses TRBV10-3 and TRBJ2-5; 12 bases agree with TRBD2. The length of the CDR3 is 14 residues. Looked up from germline, CDR1 is ENHRY and CDR2 is SYGVKD. V lost 7 bases to trimming and J lost 3 bases; unmatched junction nucleotides: 3. Here the CDR3 reads CAITASGGEETQYF. The CDR3 region has the DNA TGTGCCATCACGGCTAGCGGGGGGGAAGAGACCCAGTACTTC.

This chain joins TRBV7-8 and TRBJ1-6, with D possibly TRBD1 on 6 matching bases. This CDR3 has 16 amino acids. With 2 bases removed from V and 7 bases from J, the gap between germline ends came to 15 bases. Germline lookup yields CDR1 SGHVS and CDR2 FQNEAQ. The CDR3 is CASSLRAYQGNSPLHF. CDR3 bases: TGTGCCAGCAGCTTAAGAGCCTACCAGGGGAATTCACCCCTCCACTTT.

The chain joins TRBV15 to TRBJ1-2; TRBD1 matches at 9 bases. This CDR3 contains 17 residues. Germline V gene sequence: CDR1 LNHNV, CDR2 YYDKDF (reference sequence). V trimming: 2 bases; J trimming: 7 bases; junction bases outside the gene matches: 14. CDR3 bases: TGTGCCACCAGCAGACTAGGGACAGGGACGGGACTGGGTGGCTACACCTTC. Translation gives CATSRLGTGTGLGGYTF.

V gene TRBV30 combines with J gene TRBJ2-2, with D perhaps matching TRBD1 (6 bases). This CDR3 is 13 amino acids long. V was pared by 2 bases and J by 7 bases, with 11 bases between. Germline V lookup: CDR1 GTSNPN, CDR2 SVGIG (reference sequence). DNA of the CDR3: TGTGCCTGGAGTCAGGGGAGAGGCGGGGAGCTGTTTTTT. This sequence encodes CAWSQGRGGELFF.

In regard to this clone: Other DNA sequences of this sample code for an identical CDR3. The chain uses TRBV6-1 and TRBJ2-5; D is ambiguous. V was cut by 1 base and J by 4 bases, with 7 bases left in between. The CDR3 contains 13 residues. The germline CDR1 and CDR2 sequences are MNHNS and SASEGT. Here the CDR3 reads CASSEVLGETQYF. Written as DNA, the CDR3 is TGTGCCAGCAGTGAAGTTCTCGGAGAGACCCAGTACTTC.

The V call is TRBV3-1 (or the pseudogene TRBV3-2), the J call TRBJ2-6; D is possibly TRBD2 (6 bases). V lost 0 bases and J lost 3, with 12 bases in between. CDR3 length: 17 amino acids. Germline CDR1 LGHDT, CDR2 YNNKEL (reference sequence). CDR3 DNA sequence: TGTGCCAGCAGCCAAGAGGCAGGGAGGCTTGGGGCCAACGTCCTGACTTTC. It specifies CASSQEAGRLGANVLTF.

The chain couples TRBV6-1 to TRBJ2-2, with D possibly being TRBD1 (6 bases). CDR1 MNHNS and CDR2 SASEGT come from the germline V gene. The CDR3 length is 16 residues. Trimming cost V 2 bases and J 2 bases, with 12 bases left between them. The CDR3 here is CASSESVGHNTGELFF. The CDR3 coding sequence is TGTGCCAGCAGTGAATCAGTGGGACATAACACCGGGGAGCTGTTTTTT.

V gene TRBV10-3 combines with J gene TRBJ1-1, with 8 nucleotides matching TRBD1. The CDR3 totals 16 residues. In germline, CDR1 is ENHRY, CDR2 SYGVKD. V gave up 4 bases and J gave up 7 bases; unmatched junction bases: 14. The CDR3 here is CAISGSGRQGKREAFF. In DNA, the CDR3 is TGTGCCATCAGTGGATCCGGCAGACAGGGGAAGCGTGAAGCTTTCTTT.

In regard to this clone: Sequence at one end of the junction differs from germline and may be a read error. The chain is built from TRBV6-6 and TRBJ1-5; 7 nucleotides line up with TRBD1. CDR1 is MNHNY and CDR2 is SVGAGI in the germline V gene (reference sequence). The CDR3 length is 15 residues. CDR3 nucleotide sequence: TGTGCCAGCAATCTGGAGGGGGCGAGCAATCGGCCCCAGCATTTT. Residues: CASNLEGASNRPQHF.

The V gene is TRBV7-9, the J gene TRBJ2-7; D possibly corresponds to TRBD1 (6 bases). The ends were cut back, 5 bases at V and 4 bases at J, with 12 bases in the middle. The CDR3 totals 13 residues. Germline V gives CDR1 SEHNR, CDR2 FQNEAQ (reference sequence). The CDR3 DNA reads as TGTGCCAGCAGCCAAGTGGACAGTTACGAGCAGTACTTC. Translation gives CASSQVDSYEQYF.

This rearrangement joins TRBV10-3 to TRBJ1-1; 7 nucleotides agree with TRBD1. CDR3 length: 15 residues. The V gene end was trimmed by 3 bases and the J gene end by 7 bases; junction bases not matched to a gene: 11. Germline CDR1 and CDR2: ENHRY and SYGVKD. The CDR3: CAISDPTGRYSEAFF. DNA for the CDR3: TGTGCCATCAGTGACCCGACAGGGAGGTACAGTGAAGCTTTCTTT.

The chain uses TRBV10-3 and TRBJ2-6; 7 bases line up with TRBD1. J was trimmed by 4 bases and V by 10 bases; bases with no gene match: 16. The CDR3 covers 17 residues. The germline gives CDR1 ENHRY, CDR2 SYGVKD. This CDR3 reads CATNPGQTSLGANVLTF. The DNA of the CDR3 is TGTGCCACGAACCCGGGACAGACATCCTTGGGGGCCAACGTCCTGACTTTC.

This chain connects TRBV12-3 or TRBV12-4 to TRBJ2-1; weak D call: TRBD1 (5 bases). The length of the CDR3 is 12 residues. V was cut by 1 base and J by 8 bases, with 6 bases left in between. The CDR3 loop is CASSLGQYEQFF. In DNA form, the CDR3 reads TGTGCCAGCAGTTTAGGACAGTATGAGCAGTTCTTC.

The chain is built from TRBV30 and TRBJ1-1; tentative D call: TRBD1 (5 bases). The CDR3 loop spans 14 amino acids. Germline assignment: CDR1 GTSNPN and CDR2 SVGIG (reference sequence). V lost 2 bases and J lost 1, with 11 bases in between. The CDR3 is CAWSSGIPNTEAFF. CDR3 coding DNA: TGTGCCTGGAGTTCAGGGATCCCGAACACTGAAGCTTTCTTT.

This sequence joins TRBV7-2 and TRBJ1-5; 7 bases line up with TRBD1. Germline trimming cut 5 bases from V and 0 bases from J; bases unmatched to any gene: 4. The CDR3 is made up of 15 amino acids. Per germline, CDR1 SGHTA and CDR2 FQGNSA. The CDR3 nucleotides are TGTGCCAGCAGCGGGGACAGTTATAGCAATCAGCCCCAGCATTTT. Translating gives CASSGDSYSNQPQHF. Looking up the rest from reference TRBV7-2 and TRBJ1-5 gives the full variable domain: GAGVSQSPSNKVTEKGKDVELRCDPISGHTALYWYRQSLGQGLEFLIYFQGNSAPDKSGLPSDRFSAERTGGSVSTLTIQRTQQEDSAVYLCASSGDSYSNQPQHFGDGTRLSIL.

The genes are TRBV5-5 and TRBJ2-6; D uncertain. The germline gives CDR1 SGHKS, CDR2 YYEKEE (reference sequence). The CDR3 runs to 14 residues. V was cut by 4 bases and J by 0 bases, with 5 bases left in between. The CDR3: CASSRSSGANVLTF. For the CDR3, the DNA is TGTGCCAGCAGCCGGAGCTCTGGGGCCAACGTCCTGACTTTC.

V usage is TRBV28 and J usage is TRBJ2-7; maybe TRBD1 (6 bases). Deletions cut 8 bases from V and 2 bases from J, with 16 bases between. CDR3 length: 14 amino acids. Germline-derived CDR1 and CDR2 are MDHEN and SYDVKM. The chain's CDR3 is CASRRPQGTYEQYF. The CDR3 nucleotides read TGTGCCAGCCGAAGGCCACAGGGTACCTACGAGCAGTACTTC.